These 13 T cell receptor beta chains share one sample of origin, sequenced in a study of early T cells in non-severe SARS-CoV-2 infection. MiXCR, run by TCRdb on the 5' RACE reads, gives a single entry per CDR3 protein. The table lists roughly 80,000 distinct CDR3 sequences, about 14% of them singletons. The sequencing sample was made of whole blood. All receptors come from an adult who was a healthcare worker with PCR-confirmed SARS-CoV-2 infection or an uninfected control (not recorded which).

In this sample, this clonotype turned up a few times. The rearrangement links TRBV7-9 to TRBJ1-3; 8 bases match TRBD1. Germline CDR1 SEHNR, CDR2 FQNEAQ (reference sequence). The J segment lost 0 bases and the V segment lost 5 bases, leaving 6 bases of the junction unmatched. The CDR3 covers 16 residues. The CDR3 DNA reads TGTGCCAGCAGCACCTGGACAGGGCCCTCTGGAAACACCATATATTTT. Protein product: CASSTWTGPSGNTIYF.

This clonotype was counted ten times or more. V gene TRBV5-6 combines with J gene TRBJ2-7; no clear D. Germline-derived CDR1 and CDR2 are SGHDT and YYEEEE. The CDR3 is made up of 12 amino acids. Trimming removed 4 bases from V and 2 bases from J, with 7 bases in between. In nucleotides, the CDR3 is TGTGCCAGCAGCCCTGGTACCTACGAGCAGTACTTC. Its protein is CASSPGTYEQYF.

This clonotype was observed at least ten times. J is TRBJ1-1 and V is TRBV20-1; D not resolved. Germline V gene sequence: CDR1 DFQATT, CDR2 SNEGSKA (reference sequence). The CDR3 has 13 residues. V lost 0 bases, J lost 0 bases, and 5 bases lay in between. CDR3 nucleotides: TGCAGTGCTAGAGATCCGGTGAACACTGAAGCTTTCTTT. Protein product: CSARDPVNTEAFF.

This clonotype was picked up a small number of times. The CDR3 region has the DNA TGTGCCAGCAGCAAAAAAGGACTCTCCGGCTCTGGGGCCAACGTCCTGACTTTC. Translated, it gives CASSKKGLSGSGANVLTF. This rearrangement joins TRBV21-1 to TRBJ2-6; the tabulated D call, TRBD2, remains unverified against the DNA. TRBV21-1 is deemed a pseudogene. The CDR3 contains 18 residues.

For this clonotype: This may be a read error, as it is one base from a much larger clone. This sequence joins TRBV28 and TRBJ1-6; no firm D call. Looked up from germline, CDR1 is MDHEN and CDR2 is SYDVKM. The CDR3 is made up of 13 amino acids. The CDR3 spells CVSSHVVNSPLHF. In DNA form, the CDR3 reads TGTGTCAGCAGCCACGTAGTTAATTCACCCCTCCACTTT.

The CDR3 sequence is CSVGGGRAGEQYF. The CDR3 DNA reads as TGCAGCGTTGGGGGCGGCAGGGCGGGCGAGCAGTACTTC. The genes are TRBV29-1 and TRBJ2-7; possibly TRBD1 or TRBD2 for D (5 bases each). V shed 4 bases and J shed 6 bases, with 16 bases lying between them. Germline values: CDR1 SQVTM, CDR2 ANQGSEA. CDR3 size: 13 residues.

V usage is TRBV24-1 and J usage is TRBJ2-7, with unresolved D. V gave up 3 bases and J gave up 3 bases, with 2 bases separating them. This CDR3 contains 11 residues. Germline V CDR1 and CDR2: KGHDR, SFDVKD. The CDR3 spells CATSDLYEQYF. DNA of the CDR3: TGTGCCACCAGTGATCTCTACGAGCAGTACTTC.

This clonotype was picked up a small number of times. The chain couples TRBV5-1 to TRBJ1-4; D remains ambiguous. V lost 0 bases to trimming and J lost 5 bases, with 11 bases between them. Germline CDR1 reads SGHRS; CDR2 reads YFSETQ. The CDR3 spans 15 residues. The CDR3 sequence is CASSLDGRQNEKLFF. As DNA, the CDR3 is TGCGCCAGCAGCTTGGATGGACGGCAAAATGAAAAACTGTTTTTT.

V is TRBV7-2 and J is TRBJ2-7; no reliable D call. Germline CDR1 is SGHTA and CDR2 is FQGNSA. V lost 1 base and J lost 2, with 9 bases in between. The CDR3 covers 14 residues. The CDR3 spells CASSLDYSTYEQYF. The CDR3 DNA reads TGTGCCAGCAGCTTAGATTATTCAACCTACGAGCAGTACTTC.

The chain couples TRBV9 to TRBJ1-1; a possible D gene is TRBD1 (6 bases). CDR3 length: 15 residues. Germline CDR1 SGDLS, CDR2 YYNGEE. V gave up 3 bases and J gave up 5 bases, with 17 bases separating them. In DNA form, the CDR3 reads TGTGCCAGCAGCGAGGGGAGCAGGGGATGGACTGAAGCTTTCTTT. This encodes CASSEGSRGWTEAFF.

In its sample, this clonotype was seen once. A much larger clone lies one base from this, so it may be a read error. The genes are TRBV20-1 and TRBJ1-4, with D hard to call. Per the germline V gene, CDR1 is DFQATT and CDR2 is SNEGSKA (reference sequence). V was shortened by 5 bases and J by 9 bases, with 16 bases between the two germline ends. The CDR3 covers 13 residues. CDR3 region: CSALRRTGQKLFF. DNA for the CDR3: TGCAGTGCTCTTCGACGAACGGGTCAAAAACTGTTTTTT.

A few counts support this clonotype. The rearrangement links TRBV19 to TRBJ2-6; D is uncertain. The CDR3 is 16 amino acids. Looked up from germline, CDR1 is LNHDA and CDR2 is SQIVND (reference sequence). The germline V and J ends were trimmed by 7 bases and 1 base, with 14 bases remaining between them. The CDR3 DNA follows: TGTGCCAGTAAGGGATGGACGAGGTCTGGGGCCAACGTCCTGACTTTC. Translation: CASKGWTRSGANVLTF.

This clonotype showed up just a few times. The rearrangement joins TRBV7-2 to TRBJ2-1, with 9 nucleotides matching TRBD2. Germline V lookup: CDR1 SGHTA, CDR2 FQGNSA. The CDR3 extends over 15 amino acids. V was clipped by 6 bases and J by 2 bases; unmatched bases: 5. CDR3 DNA: TGTGCCAGCAGGAGACTAGCGGCTACCTACAATGAGCAGTTCTTC. Translated: CASRRLAATYNEQFF.